At least ten counts were recorded for the clone carrying this T cell receptor (beta chain). TCRdb passed the 5' RACE reads through MiXCR, listing each CDR3 protein once. The table has tens of thousands of distinct CDR3 sequences, 17% seen once. This CDR3 contains 15 residues. Germline CDR1 reads SGHKS; CDR2 reads YYEKEE (reference sequence). V lost 5 bases, J lost 2 bases, and 16 bases lay in between. The sequenced sample was naive CD4+ T cells sorted from blood. Subset here: naive CD4+ T cells, CD4+CD45RA+CD25-. The receptor was derived from a female donor with breast cancer. This chain uses TRBV5-5 with TRBJ1-2; the D is unclear. This CDR3 reads CASRGEGALNYGYTF. CDR3 DNA: TGTGCCAGCAGGGGAGAGGGTGCCCTGAACTATGGCTACACCTTC.